This TCR beta chain was documented in a study of radiotherapy plus CTLA-4 blockade in lung cancer. Sequenced by immunoSEQ multiplex PCR; TCRdb stores in-frame clones only, minus some. The profile shows 50,000 to 70,000 clones, approximately 84% of them singletons. The germline CDR1 and CDR2 sequences are MNHEY and SMNVEV (reference sequence). This CDR3 comprises 16 residues. Trimming cost V 8 bases and J 0 bases; bases outside gene matches: 12. The chain has TRBV27 and TRBJ2-5; 7 bases map to TRBD1. The sample in question was peripheral blood, obtained from a patient treated with radiotherapy plus ipilimumab. The clonotype comes from a human donor with non-small cell lung cancer whose response to radiotherapy plus ipilimumab could not be evaluated. The CDR3 sequence: CASGSRDRKYQETQYF. The CDR3, as DNA: TGTGCCAGCGGCTCCCGGGACAGAAAGTACCAAGAGACCCAGTACTTC.